This T cell receptor beta chain was found in a study of blood T cell repertoires in COVID-19. Here immunoSEQ multiplex PCR was the method, and the copy in TCRdb shows in-frame clones only, minus some. The table lists some 21,000 clones, about four fifths of them singletons. The CDR3 extends over 14 amino acids. V was pared by 5 bases and J by 7 bases, with 6 bases of the junction left unmatched. Looked up from germline, CDR1 is LNHDA and CDR2 is SQIVND (reference sequence). Sequencing used peripheral blood. This sequence joins TRBV19 and TRBJ2-1, with TRBD2 matching over 9 bases. This TCR derives from a man in his forties with acute or convalescent COVID-19. The CDR3 DNA sequence: TGTGCCAGTAGTCCACAGACTAGCGGAAATGAGCAGTTCTTC. This encodes CASSPQTSGNEQFF.